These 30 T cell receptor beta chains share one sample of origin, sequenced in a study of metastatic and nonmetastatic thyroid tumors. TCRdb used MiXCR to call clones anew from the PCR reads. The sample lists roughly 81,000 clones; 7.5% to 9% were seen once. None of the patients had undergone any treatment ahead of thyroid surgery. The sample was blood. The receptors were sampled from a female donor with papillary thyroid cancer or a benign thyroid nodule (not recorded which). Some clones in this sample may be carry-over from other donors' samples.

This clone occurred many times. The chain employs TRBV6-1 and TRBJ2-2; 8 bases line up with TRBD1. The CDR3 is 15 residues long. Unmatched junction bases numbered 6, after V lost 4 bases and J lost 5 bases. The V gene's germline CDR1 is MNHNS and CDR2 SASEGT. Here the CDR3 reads CASSVQQGGTGELFF. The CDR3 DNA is TGTGCCAGCAGTGTCCAACAGGGGGGAACCGGGGAGCTGTTTTTT.

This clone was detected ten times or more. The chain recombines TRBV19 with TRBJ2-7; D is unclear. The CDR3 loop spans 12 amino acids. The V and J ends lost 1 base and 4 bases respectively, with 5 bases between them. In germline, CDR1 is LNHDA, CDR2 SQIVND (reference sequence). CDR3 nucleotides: TGTGCCAGTAGTATAGGAACGTACGAGCAGTACTTC. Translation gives CASSIGTYEQYF.

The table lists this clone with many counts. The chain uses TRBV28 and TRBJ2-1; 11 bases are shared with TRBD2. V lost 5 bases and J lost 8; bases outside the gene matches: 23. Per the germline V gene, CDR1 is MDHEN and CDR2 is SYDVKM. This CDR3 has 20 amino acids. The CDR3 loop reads CASSPPTSGGHHSIDDEQFF. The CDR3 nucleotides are TGTGCCAGCAGTCCCCCAACTAGCGGGGGCCACCATAGCATAGACGATGAGCAGTTCTTC.

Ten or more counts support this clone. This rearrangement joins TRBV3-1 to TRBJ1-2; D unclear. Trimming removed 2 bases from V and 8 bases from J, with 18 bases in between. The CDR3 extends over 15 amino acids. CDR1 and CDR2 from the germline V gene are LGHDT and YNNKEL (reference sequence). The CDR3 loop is CASSQSYHVLYGYTF. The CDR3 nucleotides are TGTGCCAGCAGCCAATCCTACCACGTTCTCTACGGCTACACCTTC.

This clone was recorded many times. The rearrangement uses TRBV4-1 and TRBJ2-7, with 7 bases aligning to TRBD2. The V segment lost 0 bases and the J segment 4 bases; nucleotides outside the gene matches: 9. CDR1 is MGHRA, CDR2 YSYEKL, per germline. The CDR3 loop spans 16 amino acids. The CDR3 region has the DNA TGCGCCAGCAGCCAAGATTTACAGCGGGGCAGGTACGAGCAGTACTTC. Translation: CASSQDLQRGRYEQYF.

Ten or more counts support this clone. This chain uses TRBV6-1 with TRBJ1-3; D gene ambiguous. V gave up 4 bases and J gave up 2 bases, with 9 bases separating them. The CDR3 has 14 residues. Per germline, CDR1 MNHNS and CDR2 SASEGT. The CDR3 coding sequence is TGTGCCAGCAGTGGGACGGGTCCTGGAAACACCATATATTTT. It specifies CASSGTGPGNTIYF.

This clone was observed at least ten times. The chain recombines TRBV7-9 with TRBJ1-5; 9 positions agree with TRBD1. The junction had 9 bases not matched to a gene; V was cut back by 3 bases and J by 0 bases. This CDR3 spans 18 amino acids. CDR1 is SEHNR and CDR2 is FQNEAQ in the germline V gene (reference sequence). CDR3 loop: CASSFGDRAVRSNQPQHF. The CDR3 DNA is TGTGCCAGCAGCTTTGGGGACAGGGCAGTTCGTAGCAATCAGCCCCAGCATTTT.

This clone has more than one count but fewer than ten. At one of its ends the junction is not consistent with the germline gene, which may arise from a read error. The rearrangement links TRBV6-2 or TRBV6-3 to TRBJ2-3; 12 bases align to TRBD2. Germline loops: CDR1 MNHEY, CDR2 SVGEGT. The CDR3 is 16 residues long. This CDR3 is CASSWGLAGPTDTQYF. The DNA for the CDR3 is TGTGCCAGCAGTTGGGGACTAGCGGGCCCCACAGATACGCAGTACTTT.

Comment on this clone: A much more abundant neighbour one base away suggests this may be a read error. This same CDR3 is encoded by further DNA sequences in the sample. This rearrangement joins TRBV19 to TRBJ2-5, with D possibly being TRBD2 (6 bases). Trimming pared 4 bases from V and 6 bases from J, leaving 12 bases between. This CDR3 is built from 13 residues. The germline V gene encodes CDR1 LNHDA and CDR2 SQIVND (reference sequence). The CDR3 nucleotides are TGTGCCAGTAGTAATAGCGGTGCAAAGACCCAGTACTTC. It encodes CASSNSGAKTQYF.

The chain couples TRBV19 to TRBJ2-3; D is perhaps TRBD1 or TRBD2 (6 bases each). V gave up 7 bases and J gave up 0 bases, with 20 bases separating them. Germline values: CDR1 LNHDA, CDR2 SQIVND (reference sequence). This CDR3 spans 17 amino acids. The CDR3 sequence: CASMRGVRGSSTDTQYF. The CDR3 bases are TGTGCCAGTATGAGGGGGGTTCGCGGCTCTAGCACAGATACGCAGTATTTT.

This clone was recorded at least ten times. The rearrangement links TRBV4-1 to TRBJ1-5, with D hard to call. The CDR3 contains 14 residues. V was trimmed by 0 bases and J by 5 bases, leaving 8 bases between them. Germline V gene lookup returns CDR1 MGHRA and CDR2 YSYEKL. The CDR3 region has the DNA TGCGCCAGCAGCCAAGAGGAATCGGATCAGCCCCAGCATTTT. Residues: CASSQEESDQPQHF.

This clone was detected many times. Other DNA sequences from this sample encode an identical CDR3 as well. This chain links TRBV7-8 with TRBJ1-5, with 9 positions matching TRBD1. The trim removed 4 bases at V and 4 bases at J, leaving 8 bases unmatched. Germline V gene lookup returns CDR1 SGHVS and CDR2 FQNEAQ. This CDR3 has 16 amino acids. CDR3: CASSYRDRDGNQPQHF. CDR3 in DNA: TGTGCCAGCAGCTACCGGGACAGGGACGGGAATCAGCCCCAGCATTTT.

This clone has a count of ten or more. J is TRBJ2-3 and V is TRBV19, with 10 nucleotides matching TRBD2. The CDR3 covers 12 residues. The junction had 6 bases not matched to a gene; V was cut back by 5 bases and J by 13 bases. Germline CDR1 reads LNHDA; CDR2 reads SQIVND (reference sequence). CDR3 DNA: TGTGCCAGTAGTGCTAGCGGGGGTGGTGAGTATTTT. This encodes CASSASGGGEYF.

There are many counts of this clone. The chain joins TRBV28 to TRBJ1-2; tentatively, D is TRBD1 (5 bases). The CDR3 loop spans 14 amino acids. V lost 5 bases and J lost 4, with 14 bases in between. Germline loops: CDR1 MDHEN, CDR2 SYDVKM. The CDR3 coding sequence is TGTGCCAGCAGTGTCCTCCGGGGCGCCTATGGCTACACCTTC. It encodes CASSVLRGAYGYTF.

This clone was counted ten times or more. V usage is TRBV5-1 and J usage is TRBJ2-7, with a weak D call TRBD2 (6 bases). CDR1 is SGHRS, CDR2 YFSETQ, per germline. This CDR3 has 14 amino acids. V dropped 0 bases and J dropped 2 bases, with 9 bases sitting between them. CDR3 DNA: TGCGCCAGCAGCTTGGGGACTACTGCCTACGAGCAGTACTTC. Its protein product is CASSLGTTAYEQYF.

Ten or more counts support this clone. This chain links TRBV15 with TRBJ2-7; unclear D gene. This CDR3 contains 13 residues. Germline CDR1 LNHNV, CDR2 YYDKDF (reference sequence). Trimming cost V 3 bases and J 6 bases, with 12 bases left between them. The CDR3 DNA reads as TGTGCCACCAGCAGGAATAGGGCTACCGAGCAGTACTTC. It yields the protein CATSRNRATEQYF.

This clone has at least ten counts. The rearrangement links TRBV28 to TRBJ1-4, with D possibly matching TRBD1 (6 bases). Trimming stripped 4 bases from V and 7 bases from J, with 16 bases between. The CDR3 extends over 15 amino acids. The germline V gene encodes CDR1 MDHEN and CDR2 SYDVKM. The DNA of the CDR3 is TGTGCCAGCAGTTCCCCCGGGACAACAAGTGAAAAACTGTTTTTT. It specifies CASSSPGTTSEKLFF.

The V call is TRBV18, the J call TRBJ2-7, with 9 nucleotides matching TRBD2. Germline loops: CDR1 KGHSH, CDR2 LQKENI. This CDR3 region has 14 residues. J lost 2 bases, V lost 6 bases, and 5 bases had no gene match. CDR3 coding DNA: TGTGCCAGCTCTTTAGCGGGGGTGGCCTACGAGCAGTACTTC. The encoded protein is CASSLAGVAYEQYF.

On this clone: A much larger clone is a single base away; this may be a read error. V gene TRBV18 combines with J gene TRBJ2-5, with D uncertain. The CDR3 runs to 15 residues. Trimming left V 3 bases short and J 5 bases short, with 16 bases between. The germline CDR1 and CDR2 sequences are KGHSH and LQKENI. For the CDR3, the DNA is TGTGCCAGCTCACCCCTGGTGAGCTCCCAGGAGACCCAGTACTTC. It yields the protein CASSPLVSSQETQYF.

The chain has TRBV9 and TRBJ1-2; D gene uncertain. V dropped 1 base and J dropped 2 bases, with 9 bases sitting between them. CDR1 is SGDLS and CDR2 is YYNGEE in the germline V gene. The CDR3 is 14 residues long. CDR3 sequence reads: CASSVFDLNYGYTF. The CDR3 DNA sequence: TGTGCCAGCAGCGTATTTGACCTGAACTATGGCTACACCTTC.

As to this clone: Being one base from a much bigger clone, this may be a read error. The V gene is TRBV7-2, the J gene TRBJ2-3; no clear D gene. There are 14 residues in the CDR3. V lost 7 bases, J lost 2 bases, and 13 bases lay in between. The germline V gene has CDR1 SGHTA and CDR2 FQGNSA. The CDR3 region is CASTFSSDTDTQYF. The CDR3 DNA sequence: TGTGCCAGCACCTTCTCTAGTGACACAGATACGCAGTATTTT.

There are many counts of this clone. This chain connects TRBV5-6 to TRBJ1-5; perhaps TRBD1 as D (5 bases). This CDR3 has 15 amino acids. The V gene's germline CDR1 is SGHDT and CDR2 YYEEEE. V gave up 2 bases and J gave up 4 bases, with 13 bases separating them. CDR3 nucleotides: TGTGCCAGCAGCTTTTCCTTGGGGGGGAATCAGCCCCAGCATTTT. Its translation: CASSFSLGGNQPQHF.

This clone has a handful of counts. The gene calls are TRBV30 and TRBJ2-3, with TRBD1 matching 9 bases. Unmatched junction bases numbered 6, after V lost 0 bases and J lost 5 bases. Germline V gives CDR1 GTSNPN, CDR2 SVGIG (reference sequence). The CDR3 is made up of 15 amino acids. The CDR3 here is CAWSVGTGREDTQYF. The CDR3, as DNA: TGTGCCTGGAGTGTAGGGACAGGGCGAGAAGATACGCAGTATTTT.

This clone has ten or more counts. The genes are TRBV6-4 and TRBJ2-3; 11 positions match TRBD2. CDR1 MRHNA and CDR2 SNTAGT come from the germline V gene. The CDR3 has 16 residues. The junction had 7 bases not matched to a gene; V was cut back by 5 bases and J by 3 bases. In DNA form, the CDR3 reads TGTGCCAGCAGTCCCGATAGCGGGGGGGCAACAGATACGCAGTATTTT. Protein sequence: CASSPDSGGATDTQYF.

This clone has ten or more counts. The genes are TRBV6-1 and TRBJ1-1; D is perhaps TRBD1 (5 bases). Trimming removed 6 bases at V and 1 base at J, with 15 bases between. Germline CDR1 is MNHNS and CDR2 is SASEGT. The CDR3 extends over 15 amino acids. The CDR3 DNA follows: TGTGCCAGCAGCCCACGCGCAGGGAAGAACACTGAAGCTTTCTTT. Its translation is CASSPRAGKNTEAFF.

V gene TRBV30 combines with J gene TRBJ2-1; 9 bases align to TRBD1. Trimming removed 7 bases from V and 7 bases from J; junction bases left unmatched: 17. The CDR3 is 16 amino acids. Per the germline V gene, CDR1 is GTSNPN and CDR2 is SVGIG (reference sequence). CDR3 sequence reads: CAFIPGQGVFTNEQFF. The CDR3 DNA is TGTGCCTTTATTCCGGGACAGGGAGTTTTTACTAATGAGCAGTTCTTC.

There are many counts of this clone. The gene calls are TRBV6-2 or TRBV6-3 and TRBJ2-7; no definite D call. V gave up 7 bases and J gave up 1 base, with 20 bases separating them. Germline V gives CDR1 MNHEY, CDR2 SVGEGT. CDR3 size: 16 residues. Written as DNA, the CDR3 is TGTGCCAGCACCCCCCCCGGCCGCGAGATATCCTACGAGCAGTACTTC. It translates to CASTPPGREISYEQYF.

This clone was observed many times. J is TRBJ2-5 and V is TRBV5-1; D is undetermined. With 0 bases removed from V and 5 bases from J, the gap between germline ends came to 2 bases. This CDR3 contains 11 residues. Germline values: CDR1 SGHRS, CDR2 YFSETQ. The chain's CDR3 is CASSLVETQYF. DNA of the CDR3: TGCGCCAGCAGCTTGGTCGAGACCCAGTACTTC.

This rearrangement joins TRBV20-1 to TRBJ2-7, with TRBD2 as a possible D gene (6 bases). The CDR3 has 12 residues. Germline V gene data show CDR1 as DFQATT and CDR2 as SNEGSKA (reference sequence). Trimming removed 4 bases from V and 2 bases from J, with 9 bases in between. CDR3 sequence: CSAIASAYEQYF. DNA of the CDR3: TGCAGTGCTATTGCTAGCGCCTACGAGCAGTACTTC.

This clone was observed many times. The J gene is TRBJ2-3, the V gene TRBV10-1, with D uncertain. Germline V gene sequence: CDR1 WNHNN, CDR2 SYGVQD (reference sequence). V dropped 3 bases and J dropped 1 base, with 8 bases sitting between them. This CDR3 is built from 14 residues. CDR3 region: CASSDPQRTDTQYF. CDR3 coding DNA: TGCGCCAGCAGTGACCCACAGCGCACAGATACGCAGTATTTT.